This T cell receptor beta chain was sequenced in a study of shared clonotypes between healthy human individuals. The table came from immunoSEQ multiplex PCR; TCRdb's copy has only in-frame clones and leaves some out. The sample contains some 2 million clones, about 95% of which appear only once. Naive CD8 cells lacked CD45RO, underwent positive selection for CCR7 and left out terminally differentiated effector memory CD45RA+ cells. The CDR3 is made up of 19 amino acids. V shed 2 bases and J 0 bases; nucleotides not matched to a gene: 12. Germline CDR1 reads KGHSH; CDR2 reads LQKENI. Sample: naive CD8+ T cells sorted from blood. The source is a man younger than 35 in good health. V gene TRBV18 combines with J gene TRBJ2-5, with 10 bases that match TRBD2. The CDR3 reads CASSPGASGRSRYQETQYF. The CDR3 bases are TGTGCCAGCTCACCAGGGGCTAGCGGGAGATCGAGGTACCAAGAGACCCAGTACTTC.